These T cell receptor beta chains were read from a single sample in a study of cytomegalovirus exposure and HLA in healthy donors. TCRdb's copy holds only in-frame clones and misses some; the assay was immunoSEQ multiplex PCR. This table has approximately 240,000 clones, over 80% appearing once. Sequencing was carried out using PBMCs. The origin of the receptors is a woman in her thirties or forties in good health and CMV-seropositive. Each CDR3 is given with its conserved first and last residue. A D gene is named only where the DNA matches it firmly. Rows give clone size only sometimes, using once, few, many, or a class for an expanded clone.

j_call v_call clone_size d_call cdr3_length cdr3_nt cdr3_aa
TRBJ2-7 TRBV5-6 NA TRBD1 16 TGTGCCAGCAGAGCTGCCCGAGGACAGGGAAGCTACGAGCAGTACTTC CASRAARGQGSYEQYF
TRBJ2-7 TRBV4-3 NA TRBD2 17 TGCGCCAGCAGCCGGGCCTTTCAGAGCGGGGTCCCCTACGAGCAGTACTTC CASSRAFQSGVPYEQYF
TRBJ2-5 TRBV9 NA TRBD2 16 TGTGCCAGCAGCGGACTAGCGGGGGGGCCGTCAGAGACCCAGTACTTC CASSGLAGGPSETQYF
TRBJ2-1 TRBV27 NA TRBD1 14 TGTGCCAGCAGTCCCCGGACAGGGGGCGATGAGCAGTTCTTC CASSPRTGGDEQFF
TRBJ2-1 TRBV5-4 NA NA 15 TGTGCCAGCACCCACGAGGGGGGCGGGAGCAATGAGCAGTTCTTC CASTHEGGGSNEQFF
TRBJ1-3 TRBV14 NA NA 16 TGTGCCAGCAGCCAATTTCCGGGGAGCTCTGGAAACACCATATATTTT CASSQFPGSSGNTIYF
TRBJ1-2 TRBV15 NA TRBD1 15 TGTGCCACCAGCAGAGAAGGGACAGGGCTCTATGGCTACACCTTC CATSREGTGLYGYTF
TRBJ1-4 TRBV14 NA NA 15 TGTGCCAGCAGCCATTTGCTCGGGGGAGGTGAAAAACTGTTTTTT CASSHLLGGGEKLFF
TRBJ2-2 TRBV7-7 NA NA 15 TGTGCTAGCAGCCTCCAATTAGGGGGCACCGGGGAGCTGTTTTTT CASSLQLGGTGELFF
TRBJ1-2 TRBV4-1 NA NA 17 TGCGCCAGCAGCCAAGATGGTCGAAAGGGGATTAACTATGGCTACACCTTC CASSQDGRKGINYGYTF
TRBJ1-2 TRBV10-2 NA NA 14 TGCGCCAGCGGGCCTTTTGGAGGGATCTATGGCTACACCTTC CASGPFGGIYGYTF
TRBJ2-1 TRBV7-8 NA TRBD2 16 TGTGCCAGCAGCTTACGGGCTAGCGGGGCCTACAATGAGCAGTTCTTC CASSLRASGAYNEQFF
TRBJ1-1 TRBV6-4 NA NA 15 TGTGCCAGCAGTGAACCGGAGGCGGGTAGCACTGAAGCTTTCTTT CASSEPEAGSTEAFF
TRBJ1-1 TRBV11-2 NA NA 13 TGTGCCAGCAGCTTAAATAGGAACACTGAAGCTTTCTTT CASSLNRNTEAFF
TRBJ1-3 TRBV18 NA NA 16 TGTGCCAGCTCACCTACCGGGACAATCTCTGGAAACACCATATATTTT CASSPTGTISGNTIYF
TRBJ2-7 TRBV4-3 NA NA 15 TGCGCCAGCAGCCAAGTGGAGATACCAGGAGGAGAGCAGTACTTC CASSQVEIPGGEQYF
TRBJ2-7 TRBV11-3 NA NA 10 TGTGCCAGCAGCTCTTACGAGCAGTACTTC CASSSYEQYF
TRBJ2-1 TRBV5-4 NA NA 13 TGTGCCAGCAGCTTGGAAAGTGCAGTTGAGCAGTTCTTC CASSLESAVEQFF
TRBJ2-1 TRBV11-2 few NA 15 TGTGCCAGCAGCTTAGGCCCAGGGCCCTACAATGAGCAGTTCTTC CASSLGPGPYNEQFF
TRBJ1-4 TRBV7-2 NA TRBD1 14 TGTGCCAGCAGCTTAACCAGGGGGGCCGAAAAACTGTTTTTT CASSLTRGAEKLFF
TRBJ1-5 TRBV30 NA NA 14 TGTGCCTGGAGTAGCGGGTTTAGCAATCAGCCCCAGCATTTT CAWSSGFSNQPQHF
TRBJ2-3 TRBV18 once TRBD1 16 TGTGCCAGCTCACCTGGGACAGGGGTGACGGCGGATACGCAGTATTTT CASSPGTGVTADTQYF
TRBJ2-6 TRBV15 once TRBD1 18 TGTGCCACCAGCAGTGGGACAGGGGAGAGCTCTGGGGCCAACGTCCTGACTTTC CATSSGTGESSGANVLTF
TRBJ1-3 TRBV19 NA TRBD1 14 TGTGCCAGTAGCACAGGGGGAGCTGGAAACACCATATATTTT CASSTGGAGNTIYF
TRBJ2-2 TRBV19 NA TRBD2 15 TGTGCCAGTAGCAAGCGGGGTGGGTTAATCGGGGAGCTGTTTTTT CASSKRGGLIGELFF
TRBJ2-1 TRBV5-1 NA NA 15 TGCGCCAGCAGCCGAGAGCAGGGCTCCTACAATGAGCAGTTCTTC CASSREQGSYNEQFF
TRBJ1-1 TRBV20-1 NA NA 11 TGCAGTGGGAGGGTTGACACTGAAGCTTTCTTT CSGRVDTEAFF
TRBJ2-3 TRBV11-2 NA NA 12 TGTGCCAGCAGCTCGGGAGCTTATACGCAGTATTTT CASSSGAYTQYF
TRBJ2-1 TRBV7-3 NA TRBD2 16 TGTGCCAGCAGCCCAGGGACTAGCGGATGGATCAATGAGCAGTTCTTC CASSPGTSGWINEQFF
TRBJ1-1 TRBV19 NA TRBD1 14 TGTGCCAGTAAGACAGGGGGCATGAACACTGAAGCTTTCTTT CASKTGGMNTEAFF
TRBJ2-5 TRBV9 once TRBD2 15 TGTGCCAGCAGCGTAGAAGGGAGGGTAAAAGAGACCCAGTACTTC CASSVEGRVKETQYF
TRBJ1-1 TRBV6-5 few NA 11 TGTGCCAGCACTAACGGTATTGAAGCTTTCTTT CASTNGIEAFF
TRBJ1-1 TRBV7-2 NA NA 16 TGTGCCAGCAGCCCTAAACGGGCGGGGGCCAACACTGAAGCTTTCTTT CASSPKRAGANTEAFF
TRBJ1-6 TRBV30 NA NA 12 TGTGCCTGGAGTGTACGTGGACAACCCCTCCACTTT CAWSVRGQPLHF
TRBJ2-2 TRBV6-6 once NA 15 TGTGCCAGCAGTGAGCCGGGACAAGTCACCGGGGAGCTGTTTTTT CASSEPGQVTGELFF
TRBJ2-1 TRBV19 once TRBD2 14 TGTGCCAGTAGTACGGGGAGGGGATCCCCCGAGCAGTTCTTC CASSTGRGSPEQFF
TRBJ2-7 TRBV19 NA NA 15 TGTGCCAGTAGTCAACGGGGACTGGCCTCCTACGAGCAGTACTTC CASSQRGLASYEQYF
TRBJ1-6 TRBV6-5 NA NA 16 TGTGCCAGCAGTTCATCTTTGGAGGTCCGAGGGTCACCCCTCCACTTT CASSSSLEVRGSPLHF
TRBJ2-5 TRBV5-1 NA NA 14 TGCGCCAGCAGCTTGGGGCTGGGAGGAGAGACCCAGTACTTC CASSLGLGGETQYF
TRBJ2-5 TRBV9 NA TRBD1 15 TGTGCCAGCAGCGCCACAGGGGGTACCGTAGAGACCCAGTACTTC CASSATGGTVETQYF
TRBJ2-7 TRBV5-1 NA NA 13 TGCGCCAGCAGCTTGGCAGGGAACCACGAGCAGTACTTC CASSLAGNHEQYF
TRBJ1-6 TRBV6-1 NA NA 14 TGTGCCAGCAGTGGCCCCAGGTATAATTCACCCCTCCACTTT CASSGPRYNSPLHF
TRBJ1-1 TRBV30 NA TRBD1 13 TGTGCCTGGGGAAGACAGGGGGACCTCGTGACTTTCTTT CAWGRQGDLVTFF